This TCR beta chain was obtained from a study of cytomegalovirus exposure and HLA in healthy donors. The CDR3 totals 14 residues. V was trimmed by 4 bases and J by 5 bases, leaving 15 bases between them. Germline loops: CDR1 SGDLS, CDR2 YYNGEE. In the case of this clone: No antigen is known for it.

The assay was immunoSEQ multiplex PCR, and TCRdb's table has in-frame clones only and misses some. The sample holds about 200,000 clones; roughly 87% are singletons and the top ten take more than 1.5%. Notes on the study in general: A subsequent analysis found that TCR clusters from the first cohort also tended to co-occur in the roughly 120 validation repertoires, with 90% to 95% of cluster scores above 0.

The TCR was taken from a woman aged 18 to 35 in good health and CMV-seropositive. The sample was PBMCs. The chain links TRBV9 to TRBJ1-1, with a possible D match to TRBD1 (6 bases). CDR3 amino acids: CASSPPSGATEAFF. DNA for the CDR3: TGTGCCAGCAGCCCCCCCTCAGGGGCGACTGAAGCTTTCTTT.